One sample yielded the 5 T cell receptor beta chains listed below, sequenced in a study of blood T cell repertoires in COVID-19. Profiled with immunoSEQ multiplex PCR; TCRdb holds only in-frame clones, not every one. The sample carries hundreds of thousands of clones, approximately 81% recorded once. The sequencing input was peripheral blood. The receptors shown here come from a woman between 18 and 29 years old with acute or convalescent COVID-19.

Remarks on this clone: Germline is not matched at one junction end, which may reflect a read error. The V call is TRBV29-1, the J call TRBJ2-7, with TRBD1 as a possible D gene (5 bases). The germline V gene encodes CDR1 SQVTM and CDR2 ANQGSEA. The CDR3 is 14 residues long. In nucleotides, the CDR3 is TGCAGCGTGGAAGGTGGGGCGACCTCCTACGAGCAGTACTTC. Amino acids: CSVEGGATSYEQYF.

This clone occurred a few times. The CDR3 is CAWSLRTGKHYGYTF. The CDR3 nucleotides read TGTGCCTGGAGTTTGAGGACAGGCAAGCACTATGGCTACACCTTC. This chain joins TRBV30 and TRBJ1-2; TRBD1 agrees at 7 bases. The CDR3 runs to 15 residues. The germline gives CDR1 GTSNPN, CDR2 SVGIG (reference sequence). V trimming: 2 bases; J trimming: 3 bases; junction bases outside the gene matches: 9. The entire variable domain, with the rest obtained from reference TRBV30 and TRBJ1-2, is as follows: SQTIHQWPATLVQPVGSPLSLECTVEGTSNPNLYWYRQAAGRGLQLLFYSVGIGQISSEVPQNLSASRPQDRQFILSSKKLLLSDSGFYLCAWSLRTGKHYGYTFGSGTRLTVV.

The chain joins TRBV28 to TRBJ2-5; 7 bases match TRBD1. This CDR3 is 15 amino acids long. The germline V gene encodes CDR1 MDHEN and CDR2 SYDVKM. V was pared by 5 bases and J by 5 bases, with 11 bases of the junction left unmatched. CDR3 protein: CASSPLRQGGETQYF. CDR3 in DNA: TGTGCCAGCAGTCCACTTCGACAGGGCGGGGAGACCCAGTACTTC.

This chain links TRBV5-6 with TRBJ1-5; D not certain. The germline V gene has CDR1 SGHDT and CDR2 YYEEEE. This CDR3 is built from 14 residues. The V end lost 1 base, the J end lost 4 bases, and 9 bases lay between the germline ends. CDR3 protein: CASSLHPGNQPQHF. The DNA for the CDR3 is TGTGCCAGCAGCTTGCATCCGGGGAATCAGCCCCAGCATTTT.

The chain is built from TRBV5-1 and TRBJ1-1; 9 positions match TRBD1. Germline CDR1 SGHRS, CDR2 YFSETQ. The length of the CDR3 is 17 residues. Trimming at V came to 3 bases and at J to 6 bases, leaving 15 bases not matched to a gene. CDR3 sequence reads: CASSSGGGTGISAEAFF. As DNA, the CDR3 is TGCGCCAGCAGCTCGGGCGGAGGGACAGGGATCTCGGCTGAAGCTTTCTTT.